The following is a T cell receptor (beta chain) sequence with its context. No antigen is known for it. Clones were sequenced by immunoSEQ multiplex PCR, and TCRdb holds only the in-frame ones, with some missing. The sample lists 150,000 to 200,000 clones, about 92% seen once, with approximately 4% in the top ten. The CDR3 runs to 14 residues. V gave up 4 bases and J gave up 1 base, with 11 bases separating them. Germline CDR1 reads SGDLS; CDR2 reads YYNGEE. The data stem from a study of T cell responses to AZD1222 COVID-19 vaccine. Study-level findings and limits: Across the whole spike, CD4 TCRs peaked at regions 160-218 and 743-854. Spike-specific TCR breadth rose after two AZD1222 doses, and depth rose as well. Samples come after the peak T cell response, not at day 14. Females made up more of the donors, who were largely white British, and clonal diversity may have come out too low.

The receptor's source is an adult who received the MenACWY meningococcal vaccine as a control. Sequencing used peripheral blood, obtained 28 days after the second dose of the MenACWY control vaccine. V gene TRBV9 combines with J gene TRBJ1-1; the D gene is possibly TRBD1 (6 bases). CDR3 protein: CASSSGQSNTEAFF. In DNA, the CDR3 is TGTGCCAGCAGCTCCGGACAGTCGAACACTGAAGCTTTCTTT.